The 9 T cell receptor beta chains listed next were all sequenced from one sample in a study of post-analysis software for immune sequencing data. Study-level findings and limits: With TRBV5-6, TRBV5-1 and TRBV20-1 included, about five TRBV segments were more frequent in patients than in controls.

These receptors have no identified antigens. Unique molecular identifiers were carried by the TCR beta cDNA libraries. Each CDR3 protein gets one entry after TCRdb re-called the PCR reads with MiXCR. Of 350,000 to 450,000 distinct CDR3 sequences in the sample, about a third were seen once. The source material was blood. The receptors were gathered from a girl aged 10-17 years with multiple sclerosis.

The genes are TRBV11-2 and TRBJ2-5; the D call may be TRBD1 or TRBD2 (5 bases each). CDR3 length: 14 residues. Germline loops: CDR1 SGHAT, CDR2 FQNNGV. V was cut by 4 bases and J by 11 bases, with 20 bases left in between. The chain's CDR3 is CASSSRLGAEEQYF. The DNA of the CDR3 is TGTGCCAGCAGCTCCCGCCTCGGGGCGGAGGAGCAGTACTTC.

The rearrangement uses TRBV4-1 and TRBJ1-2; 8 bases are a match to TRBD1. Germline lookup yields CDR1 MGHRA and CDR2 YSYEKL. This CDR3 spans 15 amino acids. V shed 5 bases and J 3 bases; nucleotides not matched to a gene: 8. The CDR3 reads CASSYPPGGDYGYTF. DNA for the CDR3: TGCGCCAGCAGCTACCCCCCAGGGGGCGACTATGGCTACACCTTC.

This clonotype was recorded many times. The CDR3 here is CASSEVGETQYF. The CDR3 DNA follows: TGTGCCAGCAGTGAAGTAGGAGAGACCCAGTACTTC. This chain uses TRBV2 with TRBJ2-5; D is ambiguous. Germline V gene sequence: CDR1 SNHLY, CDR2 FYNNEI. The CDR3 has 12 amino acids. V was trimmed by 1 base and J by 4 bases, leaving 4 bases between them.

The chain recombines TRBV15 with TRBJ2-5, with D perhaps assigned TRBD1 or TRBD2 (5 bases each). The CDR3 is 12 residues long. The V gene lost 5 bases and the J gene lost 12 bases, with 16 bases spanning the gap. Germline CDR1 is LNHNV and CDR2 is YYDKDF (reference sequence). In DNA, the CDR3 is TGTGCCACCAGCGGACGGGACCCGAGGAAGTACTTC. It yields the protein CATSGRDPRKYF.

The rearrangement uses TRBV6-6 and TRBJ1-2; D might be TRBD1 (6 bases). V lost 5 bases and J 6 bases, leaving 13 bases between the germline ends. CDR1 is MNHNY, CDR2 SVGAGI, per germline (reference sequence). CDR3 length equals 13 residues. CDR3 sequence: CASSTSGVDGYTF. For the CDR3, the DNA is TGTGCCAGCAGTACCTCAGGGGTGGATGGCTACACCTTC.

This clonotype was seen a few times. The chain carries TRBV28 and TRBJ1-5; the D gene is possibly TRBD1 (5 bases). The V end was cut by 6 bases, the J end by 2 bases, with 29 bases between. The CDR3 has 20 residues. Germline V gives CDR1 MDHEN, CDR2 SYDVKM. In DNA, the CDR3 is TGTGCCAGCAGCCCCTATTCAATCAGGGCATCCCGGAGGGGCAATCAGCCCCAGCATTTT. Its translation: CASSPYSIRASRRGNQPQHF.

V gene TRBV19 combines with J gene TRBJ2-3; D unresolved. Trimming removed 0 bases from V and 6 bases from J, with 19 bases in between. The CDR3 contains 17 residues. Germline V gene lookup returns CDR1 LNHDA and CDR2 SQIVND (reference sequence). Written as DNA, the CDR3 is TGTGCCAGTAGTATAGATCTGGGGTCGCCCTATTTGGATACGCAGTATTTT. Amino acid sequence: CASSIDLGSPYLDTQYF.

The chain employs TRBV20-1 and TRBJ2-1, with 9 positions matching TRBD2. J gave up 6 bases and V 3 bases, and 9 bases lay outside the gene matches. CDR1 is DFQATT, CDR2 SNEGSKA, per germline (reference sequence). The CDR3 length is 15 residues. CDR3 bases: TGCAGTGCTAGGGATCTAGCGGGGCCCTCCAATGAGCAGTTCTTC. Protein: CSARDLAGPSNEQFF.

The chain carries TRBV7-9 and TRBJ2-6; a possible D gene is TRBD1 (5 bases). V lost 3 bases and J 0 bases, leaving 15 bases between the germline ends. Per germline, CDR1 SEHNR and CDR2 FQNEAQ (reference sequence). The CDR3 has 18 residues. CDR3: CASSFLLKTASGANVLTF. The CDR3 DNA sequence: TGTGCCAGCAGCTTCCTACTTAAGACAGCCTCTGGGGCCAACGTCCTGACTTTC.